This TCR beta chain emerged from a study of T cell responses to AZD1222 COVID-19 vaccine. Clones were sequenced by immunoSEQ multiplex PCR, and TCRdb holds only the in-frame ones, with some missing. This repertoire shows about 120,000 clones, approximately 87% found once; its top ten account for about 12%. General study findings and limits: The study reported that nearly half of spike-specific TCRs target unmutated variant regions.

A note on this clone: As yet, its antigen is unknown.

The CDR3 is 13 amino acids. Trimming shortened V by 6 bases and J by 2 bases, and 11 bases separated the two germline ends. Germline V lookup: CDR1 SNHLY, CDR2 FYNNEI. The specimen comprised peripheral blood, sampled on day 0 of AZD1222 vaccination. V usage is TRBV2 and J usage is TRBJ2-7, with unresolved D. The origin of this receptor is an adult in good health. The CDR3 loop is CASRTDSPYEQYF. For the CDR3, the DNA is TGTGCCAGCAGGACGGATAGCCCCTACGAGCAGTACTTC.